This TCR beta chain was sequenced during a study of blood T cell repertoires in COVID-19. The ends were cut back, 0 bases at V and 7 bases at J, with 13 bases in the middle. The CDR3 has 15 residues. Germline V lookup: CDR1 MNHEY, CDR2 SMNVEV (reference sequence). The table came from immunoSEQ multiplex PCR; TCRdb's copy has only in-frame clones and leaves some out. The table has 130,000 to 150,000 clones, around 81% seen once. The chain employs TRBV27 and TRBJ1-5, with D unresolved. Sequenced sample: peripheral blood. The receptor was isolated from a woman in her fifties or sixties with acute or convalescent COVID-19. The CDR3 DNA reads TGTGCCAGCAGTTTATCTGCGGGAGGCGTACAGCCCCAGCATTTT. It codes for CASSLSAGGVQPQHF.